One and the same sample provided the 30 T cell receptor beta chains below, sequenced in a study of CD8 T cells in Susac syndrome. An amount of RNA that ranged from roughly 0.5 to 1 ug was reverse transcribed with random hexamers. Each CDR3 protein gets one entry after TCRdb re-called the immunoSEQ multiplex PCR reads with MiXCR. The table lists under 200,000 distinct CDR3 sequences, 94% of them singletons, with approximately 0.11% in the top ten. Source material: CD4+ T cells from PBMCs. The receptors derive from a human donor with Susac syndrome.

The CDR3 DNA reads as TGTGCCAGCAGCTTGGCCGCGGGACATAGCTCCTACGAGCAGTACTTC. This sequence encodes CASSLAAGHSSYEQYF. The chain uses TRBV5-4 and TRBJ2-7; the D call may be TRBD1 or TRBD2 (6 bases each). Germline V CDR1 and CDR2: SGHNT, YYREEE (reference sequence). V was trimmed by 0 bases and J by 0 bases, leaving 13 bases between them. The CDR3 covers 16 residues.

The V gene is TRBV6-5, the J gene TRBJ2-3; D is possibly TRBD2 (6 bases). The V gene's germline CDR1 is MNHEY and CDR2 SVGAGI. The CDR3 contains 14 residues. Trimming removed 8 bases at V and 4 bases at J, with 16 bases between. The chain's CDR3 is CASGRDASSDTQYF. In nucleotides, the CDR3 is TGTGCCAGCGGGCGGGACGCTAGCTCAGATACGCAGTATTTT.

V gene TRBV9 combines with J gene TRBJ2-1; either TRBD1 or TRBD2 may supply D (5 bases each). Looked up from germline, CDR1 is SGDLS and CDR2 is YYNGEE. Trimming removed 4 bases from V and 6 bases from J, with 20 bases in between. The CDR3 sequence is 16 residues long. This chain's CDR3 is CASSPQGRGLLNEQFF. In DNA form, the CDR3 reads TGTGCCAGCAGCCCTCAGGGCAGAGGGTTACTCAATGAGCAGTTCTTC.

This rearrangement joins TRBV11-2 to TRBJ1-5; 7 bases align to TRBD1. The CDR3 consists of 15 residues. Germline V gene sequence: CDR1 SGHAT, CDR2 FQNNGV. V lost 1 base to trimming and J lost 5 bases; unmatched junction nucleotides: 5. The DNA for the CDR3 is TGTGCCAGCAGCTTAGGGGGACAGTCCTATCAGCCCCAGCATTTT. The encoded protein is CASSLGGQSYQPQHF. Combining the CDR3 with reference TRBV11-2 and TRBJ1-5 gives the whole variable domain EAGVAQSPRYKIIEKRQSVAFWCNPISGHATLYWYQQILGQGPKLLIQFQNNGVVDDSQLPKDRFSAERLKGVDSTLKIQPAKLEDSAVYLCASSLGGQSYQPQHFGDGTRLSIL.

The rearrangement links TRBV20-1 to TRBJ2-6; 12 bases match TRBD1. Germline trimming cut 5 bases from V and 2 bases from J; bases unmatched to any gene: 4. Germline V gives CDR1 DFQATT, CDR2 SNEGSKA (reference sequence). CDR3 length equals 16 residues. CDR3 amino acids: CSAPGTGGPGANVLTF. CDR3 coding DNA: TGCAGTGCTCCCGGGACAGGGGGCCCTGGGGCCAACGTCCTGACTTTC.

The chain combines TRBV18 with TRBJ1-2; D gene ambiguous. Germline V gene data show CDR1 as KGHSH and CDR2 as LQKENI. V gave up 3 bases and J gave up 8 bases, with 7 bases separating them. There are 11 residues in the CDR3. The CDR3 region is CASSPDEGYTF. The CDR3, as DNA: TGTGCCAGCTCACCCGATGAGGGCTACACCTTC.

The chain combines TRBV7-2 with TRBJ2-7; TRBD1 matches 8 bases. The germline V gene encodes CDR1 SGHTA and CDR2 FQGNSA. The ends lost 1 base at V and 3 bases at J; junction bases unmatched: 8. The CDR3 is made up of 16 amino acids. CDR3 residues: CASSLDWTGPHYEQYF. DNA for the CDR3: TGTGCCAGCAGCTTAGACTGGACAGGGCCACACTACGAGCAGTACTTC.

The V gene is TRBV15, the J gene TRBJ2-1; D is unresolved. The CDR3 runs to 12 residues. V lost 2 bases to trimming and J lost 5 bases, with 4 bases between them. Germline CDR1 and CDR2: LNHNV and YYDKDF (reference sequence). CDR3: CATSRLDNEQFF. The CDR3 nucleotides read TGTGCCACCAGCAGATTGGACAATGAGCAGTTCTTC.

The rearrangement joins TRBV10-3 to TRBJ2-7; D might be TRBD1 (5 bases). This CDR3 comprises 15 residues. With 3 bases removed from V and 1 base from J, the gap between germline ends came to 13 bases. Germline V gene lookup returns CDR1 ENHRY and CDR2 SYGVKD. CDR3 protein: CAISDRVDGSYEQYF. CDR3 sequence (DNA): TGTGCCATCAGTGACAGGGTTGATGGGTCCTACGAGCAGTACTTC.

The chain carries TRBV9 and TRBJ1-2; D not resolved. This CDR3 has 14 residues. V lost 0 bases to trimming and J lost 0 bases, with 6 bases between them. In germline, CDR1 is SGDLS, CDR2 YYNGEE. In nucleotides, the CDR3 is TGTGCCAGCAGCGTAGAGGCGGCTAACTATGGCTACACCTTC. Its protein is CASSVEAANYGYTF.

The chain couples TRBV12-5 to TRBJ2-1; 7 bases fit TRBD1. Losses at the gene ends were 9 bases for V and 0 bases for J; bases not matched to a gene: 32. Germline values: CDR1 LGHNT, CDR2 FRNRAP. The CDR3 is 23 amino acids. The DNA of the CDR3 is TGTGCTAGCCGAGGGACAGCCCACAGCCTCCGTTTAAGGGAAGAAGGCTCCTACAATGAGCAGTTCTTC. Translation: CASRGTAHSLRLREEGSYNEQFF.

The chain carries TRBV10-1 and TRBJ2-5; tentatively, D is TRBD2 (5 bases). V was shortened by 2 bases and J by 5 bases, with 18 bases between the two germline ends. Germline lookup yields CDR1 WNHNN and CDR2 SYGVQD (reference sequence). This CDR3 is 16 amino acids long. The CDR3 protein is CASSEGEGRTGETQYF. For the CDR3, the DNA is TGCGCCAGCAGTGAGGGCGAAGGAAGAACGGGGGAGACCCAGTACTTC.

This chain connects TRBV14 to TRBJ1-6; D unresolved. From germline, CDR1 is SGHDN and CDR2 FVKESK. This CDR3 spans 13 amino acids. The V gene lost 0 bases and the J gene lost 8 bases, with 5 bases spanning the gap. This chain's CDR3 is CASSQDPDSPLHF. The CDR3 DNA reads as TGTGCCAGCAGCCAAGATCCCGATTCACCCCTCCACTTT.

The chain carries TRBV25-1 and TRBJ1-2; 7 nucleotides match TRBD1. The ends lost 1 base at V and 4 bases at J; junction bases unmatched: 12. This CDR3 comprises 17 residues. Germline V lookup: CDR1 MGHDK, CDR2 SYGVNS. The CDR3 sequence: CASSESRPTGAGYGYTF. Here the CDR3 DNA reads TGTGCCAGCAGTGAATCAAGGCCCACAGGGGCCGGCTATGGCTACACCTTC.

The chain links TRBV7-2 to TRBJ1-5; D is possibly TRBD1 (5 bases). The CDR3 consists of 14 residues. Trimming cost V 5 bases and J 0 bases, with 8 bases left between them. CDR1 is SGHTA and CDR2 is FQGNSA in the germline V gene. The CDR3 sequence is CASSLDSSNQPQHF. CDR3 DNA: TGTGCCAGCAGCCTTGACAGTAGCAATCAGCCCCAGCATTTT.

This rearrangement joins TRBV11-3 to TRBJ1-3, with a weak D call TRBD1 (6 bases). Trimming shortened V by 5 bases and J by 1 base, and 9 bases separated the two germline ends. CDR1 is SGHNT, CDR2 YENEEA, per germline. The CDR3 extends over 14 amino acids. CDR3 amino acids: CASSAGTSGNTIYF. The CDR3 coding sequence is TGTGCCAGCAGCGCAGGGACATCTGGAAACACCATATATTTT.

This sequence joins TRBV15 and TRBJ2-2; D is unresolved. Trimming shortened V by 0 bases and J by 3 bases, and 2 bases separated the two germline ends. The length of the CDR3 is 13 residues. CDR1 is LNHNV and CDR2 is YYDKDF in the germline V gene (reference sequence). The CDR3 protein is CATSRDYTGELFF. In nucleotides, the CDR3 is TGTGCCACCAGCAGAGATTACACCGGGGAGCTGTTTTTT. Complete variable domain (other parts from reference TRBV15 and TRBJ2-2): DAMVIQNPRYQVTQFGKPVTLSCSQTLNHNVMYWYQQKSSQAPKLLFHYYDKDFNNEADTPDNFQSRRPNTSFCFLDIRSPGLGDTAMYLCATSRDYTGELFFGEGSRLTVL.

The CDR3 nucleotides read TGCAGTGCTAGAGTCCGGGGCTGGGGCTACACCTTC. Translation: CSARVRGWGYTF. V is TRBV20-1 and J is TRBJ1-2; D is possibly TRBD1 (5 bases). The germline V gene has CDR1 DFQATT and CDR2 SNEGSKA (reference sequence). The CDR3 is 12 residues long. V lost 1 base, J lost 8 bases, and 11 bases lay in between.

The chain couples TRBV5-1 to TRBJ1-1; a weak D match, TRBD1 (6 bases). The CDR3 is 14 amino acids. Trimming removed 5 bases from V and 1 base from J, with 12 bases in between. Germline V gene sequence: CDR1 SGHRS, CDR2 YFSETQ. CDR3 DNA sequence: TGCGCCAGCAGTGCGACGGGGGCGAACACTGAAGCTTTCTTT. It specifies CASSATGANTEAFF.

V usage is TRBV18 and J usage is TRBJ2-3; 10 bases line up with TRBD2. From germline, CDR1 is KGHSH and CDR2 LQKENI. With 1 base clipped from V and 0 bases from J, the junction kept 13 bases outside the gene matches. This CDR3 contains 20 residues. This CDR3 is CASSPRTRTSGRPSTDTQYF. DNA of the CDR3: TGTGCCAGCTCACCACGTACCAGGACTAGCGGAAGACCTAGCACAGATACGCAGTATTTT.

The CDR3 protein is CASSAADLGYEQYF. The CDR3 DNA reads TGTGCCAGCAGCGCCGCTGACTTGGGCTACGAGCAGTACTTC. J is TRBJ2-7 and V is TRBV9; no firm D call. V was cut by 3 bases and J by 3 bases, with 13 bases left in between. The CDR3 has 14 residues. Germline V gene sequence: CDR1 SGDLS, CDR2 YYNGEE.

This clonotype was seen a single time. The J gene is TRBJ1-1, the V gene TRBV3-1; D is unresolved. The V and J ends lost 0 bases and 9 bases respectively, with 11 bases between them. Germline loops: CDR1 LGHDT, CDR2 YNNKEL (reference sequence). This CDR3 contains 13 residues. Here the CDR3 DNA reads TGTGCCAGCAGCCAAGAGTGGGGTGATAAAGCTTTCTTT. This encodes CASSQEWGDKAFF.

The V and J genes are TRBV27 and TRBJ2-7; D gene unclear. This CDR3 has 15 amino acids. Between the trimmed V and J ends, which lost 3 bases and 3 bases, there was a span of 15 bases. Germline V gene lookup returns CDR1 MNHEY and CDR2 SMNVEV (reference sequence). The DNA of the CDR3 is TGTGCCAGCAGTTTTGGGAACAGAGCTCACTACGAGCAGTACTTC. Residues: CASSFGNRAHYEQYF.

The chain has TRBV19 and TRBJ1-1; D unresolved. The germline V and J ends were trimmed by 1 base and 3 bases, with 6 bases remaining between them. CDR1 is LNHDA and CDR2 is SQIVND in the germline V gene (reference sequence). The CDR3 loop spans 13 amino acids. The DNA for the CDR3 is TGTGCCAGTAGTATAGCCGTTTACACTGAAGCTTTCTTT. This encodes CASSIAVYTEAFF.

The rearrangement joins TRBV19 to TRBJ2-3; 7 nucleotides agree with TRBD1. This CDR3 region has 12 residues. Per germline, CDR1 LNHDA and CDR2 SQIVND (reference sequence). J lost 4 bases, V lost 8 bases, and 3 bases had no gene match. CDR3 DNA sequence: TGTGCCAGTTGCGACAGGGCAGATACGCAGTATTTT. It specifies CASCDRADTQYF.

This chain connects TRBV29-1 to TRBJ1-5, with D perhaps TRBD1 (5 bases). Trimming removed 4 bases at V and 2 bases at J, with 12 bases between. In germline, CDR1 is SQVTM, CDR2 ANQGSEA. The CDR3 runs 14 residues. The CDR3 DNA is TGCAGCGTTGCTCTGGGGACGGGCAATCAGCCCCAGCATTTT. It codes for CSVALGTGNQPQHF.

The chain combines TRBV29-1 with TRBJ1-1; tentative D call: TRBD1 (5 bases). Trimming removed 7 bases from V and 4 bases from J, with 13 bases in between. The CDR3 consists of 12 residues. Looked up from germline, CDR1 is SQVTM and CDR2 is ANQGSEA. The CDR3 sequence is CSGGGTSTEAFF. The CDR3 DNA sequence: TGCAGCGGCGGGGGGACTTCCACTGAAGCTTTCTTT.

This clonotype was detected once. The chain has TRBV30 and TRBJ1-1, with 8 bases aligning to TRBD1. Germline values: CDR1 GTSNPN, CDR2 SVGIG (reference sequence). This CDR3 comprises 15 residues. The junction had 8 bases not matched to a gene; V was cut back by 0 bases and J by 5 bases. CDR3 loop: CAWSVQGGLVTEAFF. Written as DNA, the CDR3 is TGTGCCTGGAGTGTACAGGGGGGACTAGTGACTGAAGCTTTCTTT.

This rearrangement joins TRBV6-6 to TRBJ1-5; 9 bases agree with TRBD1. The CDR3 runs to 16 residues. Trimming removed 7 bases from V and 5 bases from J; junction bases left unmatched: 12. In germline, CDR1 is MNHNY, CDR2 SVGAGI (reference sequence). CDR3 residues: CASTDPGQGSHQPQHF. For the CDR3, the DNA is TGTGCCAGCACCGATCCGGGACAGGGCTCCCATCAGCCCCAGCATTTT.

This clonotype was detected once. The rearrangement uses TRBV7-8 and TRBJ2-7; a possible D gene is TRBD1 (6 bases). V was pared by 9 bases and J by 6 bases, with 15 bases between. CDR1 is SGHVS and CDR2 is FQNEAQ in the germline V gene. This CDR3 comprises 12 residues. In DNA, the CDR3 is TGTGCCAGTTACAGGGTTCGAGGCGAGCAGTACTTC. Its protein product is CASYRVRGEQYF.